The 29 T cell receptor beta chains below were found in one sample sequenced in a study of patients and donors after allogeneic stem cell transplantation (dated by TCRdb to the early 2020s). Libraries were made using RT-PCR. The run used a NextSeq 550. The public reads were quality trimmed at Q25 with fastp and then assembled into clones with MiXCR by TCRdb, keeping productive beta chains. Identical CDR3 proteins give one entry, which carries the most common genes and DNA. In all, the sample holds approximately 220,000 distinct CDR3 sequences, and more than 35% of those were seen once. 11% of the sample comes from the top ten. Material for sequencing was blood, either unsorted or a sorted T cell fraction (not recorded which). The receptors come from a human donor who was either an allogeneic HSCT recipient or a stem cell or donor lymphocyte infusion donor (not recorded which). It is not recorded whose cells these are; they may come from a transplant donor.

This chain connects TRBV5-1 to TRBJ2-1; D is uncertain. The V gene's germline CDR1 is SGHRS and CDR2 YFSETQ. Trimming shortened V by 0 bases and J by 0 bases, and 16 bases separated the two germline ends. The CDR3 is 18 residues long. The CDR3 loop reads CASSLANLERSSYNEQFF. The CDR3 bases are TGCGCCAGCAGCTTGGCCAACCTGGAGAGGAGCTCCTACAATGAGCAGTTCTTC.

In nucleotides, the CDR3 is TGCAGTGCTAGAGATGTGGGGACGGGGAACACTGAAGCTTTCTTT. It codes for CSARDVGTGNTEAFF. J is TRBJ1-1 and V is TRBV20-1, with a tentative D call TRBD1 (5 bases). The germline CDR1 and CDR2 sequences are DFQATT and SNEGSKA (reference sequence). Between the trimmed V and J ends, which lost 0 bases and 1 base, there was a span of 12 bases. This CDR3 spans 15 amino acids.

The V call is TRBV20-1, the J call TRBJ1-1, with D hard to call. Germline values: CDR1 DFQATT, CDR2 SNEGSKA (reference sequence). The ends were cut back, 2 bases at V and 2 bases at J, with 12 bases in the middle. The CDR3 consists of 14 residues. The CDR3 spells CSARKGASNTEAFF. In nucleotides, the CDR3 is TGCAGTGCTAGAAAGGGAGCGAGTAACACTGAAGCTTTCTTT.

This clonotype was seen more than once but under ten times. V and J are TRBV6-1 and TRBJ2-5; perhaps TRBD1 as D (5 bases). This CDR3 has 13 residues. The V and J ends lost 4 bases and 2 bases respectively, with 8 bases between them. Germline values: CDR1 MNHNS, CDR2 SASEGT. The CDR3 loop reads CASSATVQETQYF. DNA for the CDR3: TGTGCCAGCAGTGCGACAGTTCAAGAGACCCAGTACTTC.

This clonotype was observed a few times. The genes are TRBV5-1 and TRBJ1-2; TRBD1 is a possible D gene (5 bases). The CDR3 spans 13 residues. The V end was cut by 3 bases, the J end by 4 bases, with 10 bases between. Germline CDR1 and CDR2: SGHRS and YFSETQ. CDR3 nucleotide sequence: TGCGCCAGCAGCTCAGCCGGGACCTATGGCTACACCTTC. Translation gives CASSSAGTYGYTF.

V and J are TRBV27 and TRBJ1-6, with D hard to call. Germline V gene lookup returns CDR1 MNHEY and CDR2 SMNVEV (reference sequence). This CDR3 spans 14 amino acids. V dropped 3 bases and J dropped 2 bases, with 5 bases sitting between them. CDR3 coding DNA: TGTGCCAGCAGTTTCTGGCCCTATAATTCACCCCTCCACTTT. Protein sequence: CASSFWPYNSPLHF.

The J gene is TRBJ2-6, the V gene TRBV7-8; tentative D call: TRBD2 (6 bases). V was clipped by 8 bases and J by 4 bases, with 9 bases between them. The CDR3 loop spans 13 amino acids. Germline V lookup: CDR1 SGHVS, CDR2 FQNEAQ. The CDR3 sequence is CASAGRGANVLTF. CDR3 DNA: TGTGCCAGCGCGGGGAGAGGGGCCAACGTCCTGACTTTC.

This rearrangement joins TRBV6-1 to TRBJ2-7; 12 nucleotides match TRBD2. Germline CDR1 and CDR2: MNHNS and SASEGT. The CDR3 runs 15 residues. Trimming removed 5 bases from V and 4 bases from J; junction bases left unmatched: 6. The CDR3 region is CASSIRTSGVYEQYF. In nucleotides, the CDR3 is TGTGCCAGCAGTATCCGGACTAGCGGGGTGTACGAGCAGTACTTC.

The chain links TRBV20-1 to TRBJ2-3; TRBD2 matches 10 bases. This CDR3 has 15 amino acids. Germline V gene lookup returns CDR1 DFQATT and CDR2 SNEGSKA (reference sequence). The ends lost 3 bases at V and 1 base at J; junction bases unmatched: 4. CDR3 residues: CSARGLAGGTDTQYF. For the CDR3, the DNA is TGCAGTGCTAGGGGGCTAGCGGGGGGCACAGATACGCAGTATTTT.

The gene calls are TRBV3-1 and TRBJ1-1; 7 nucleotides align to TRBD1. CDR1 is LGHDT and CDR2 is YNNKEL in the germline V gene (reference sequence). J gave up 5 bases and V 4 bases, and 4 bases lay outside the gene matches. The CDR3 is 13 residues long. CDR3 in amino acids: CASSRNRGTEAFF. The DNA of the CDR3 is TGTGCCAGCAGCCGGAACAGGGGAACTGAAGCTTTCTTT.

The chain employs TRBV6-1 and TRBJ1-5, with no clear D. The CDR3 runs 12 residues. V was clipped by 0 bases and J by 6 bases, with 3 bases between them. In germline, CDR1 is MNHNS, CDR2 SASEGT. This CDR3 reads CASSEALQPQHF. The CDR3 DNA is TGTGCCAGCAGTGAAGCGCTTCAGCCCCAGCATTTT.

This clonotype was seen more than once but under ten times. The chain combines TRBV6-5 with TRBJ1-3; tentative D call: TRBD1 (5 bases). Germline V CDR1 and CDR2: MNHEY, SVGAGI. V was cut by 8 bases and J by 0 bases, with 14 bases left in between. This CDR3 region has 15 residues. CDR3: CASWGGPFSGNTIYF. CDR3 DNA sequence: TGTGCCAGCTGGGGCGGACCGTTCTCTGGAAACACCATATATTTT.

The rearrangement uses TRBV5-1 and TRBJ1-2, with D tentatively TRBD1 (6 bases). Germline CDR1 reads SGHRS; CDR2 reads YFSETQ. Trimming stripped 6 bases from V and 0 bases from J, with 18 bases between. This CDR3 comprises 16 residues. DNA of the CDR3: TGCGCCAGCACCCCTAGGGGGGGAACTACTAACTATGGCTACACCTTC. Protein sequence: CASTPRGGTTNYGYTF.

This clonotype occurred many times. The chain combines TRBV20-1 with TRBJ1-1; D gene ambiguous. Trimming took 3 bases from V and 1 from J, leaving 3 bases between them. The CDR3 extends over 11 amino acids. Germline CDR1 reads DFQATT; CDR2 reads SNEGSKA (reference sequence). This chain's CDR3 is CSASRNTEAFF. For the CDR3, the DNA is TGCAGTGCTAGCCGGAACACTGAAGCTTTCTTT.

The table lists this clonotype with a few counts. The V and J genes are TRBV12-3 or TRBV12-4 and TRBJ2-1; D is unresolved. CDR3 length: 14 residues. The germline V and J ends were trimmed by 1 base and 4 bases, with 8 bases remaining between them. The CDR3, as DNA: TGTGCCAGCAGTTTAGTTGGAGAATACAATGAGCAGTTCTTC. Translating it yields CASSLVGEYNEQFF.

There are a few counts of this clonotype. V and J are TRBV6-2 or TRBV6-3 and TRBJ1-2; D is undetermined. This CDR3 is 11 amino acids long. Germline V gene sequence: CDR1 MNHEY, CDR2 SVGEGT. Trimming stripped 4 bases from V and 4 bases from J, with 4 bases between. CDR3 in DNA: TGTGCCAGCAGTTGGGTCTATGGCTACACCTTC. Protein: CASSWVYGYTF.

V usage is TRBV4-1 and J usage is TRBJ2-2, with 10 bases that match TRBD1. Trimming removed 5 bases from V and 5 bases from J; junction bases left unmatched: 8. Germline loops: CDR1 MGHRA, CDR2 YSYEKL. The CDR3 covers 16 residues. The DNA for the CDR3 is TGCGCCAGCAGCGCCGGGACAGGGGCTGCGACCGGGGAGCTGTTTTTT. Translating gives CASSAGTGAATGELFF.

This clonotype was picked up one time. J is TRBJ2-5 and V is TRBV4-3; 9 bases match TRBD1. Per germline, CDR1 LGHNA and CDR2 YSLEER. CDR3 length: 15 residues. J gave up 4 bases and V 1 base, and 4 bases lay outside the gene matches. The CDR3 DNA reads TGCGCCAGCAGCCAAGGGGACAGGGAGGGAGAGACCCAGTACTTC. Encoded protein: CASSQGDREGETQYF.

The rearrangement links TRBV12-3 or TRBV12-4 to TRBJ1-4; no clear D gene. The CDR3 runs to 14 residues. Between the trimmed V and J ends, which lost 10 bases and 8 bases, there was a span of 20 bases. CDR3 DNA sequence: TGTGCCATCCAGACGAGGGTTGGAAGGGAAAAACTGTTTTTT. Amino acids: CAIQTRVGREKLFF.

V usage is TRBV9 and J usage is TRBJ2-7; 10 positions match TRBD2. The CDR3 is 15 amino acids. Germline CDR1 and CDR2: SGDLS and YYNGEE. After removal of 0 bases from V and 2 bases from J, the junction contained 2 bases not matched to a gene. The CDR3 sequence: CASSVGGTSAYEQYF. The CDR3 DNA reads as TGTGCCAGCAGCGTAGGAGGGACTAGCGCCTACGAGCAGTACTTC.

The count of this clonotype is one. The CDR3 region is CASSRSGGGNNEQFF. The CDR3 nucleotides are TGTGCCAGCAGCCGTAGCGGGGGGGGTAACAATGAGCAGTTCTTC. V usage is TRBV3-1 and J usage is TRBJ2-1; 11 positions agree with TRBD2. Germline V gene sequence: CDR1 LGHDT, CDR2 YNNKEL (reference sequence). With 4 bases clipped from V and 5 bases from J, the junction kept 4 bases outside the gene matches. CDR3 length: 15 residues.

This chain links TRBV4-3 with TRBJ1-1; 8 bases map to TRBD1. Germline CDR1 and CDR2: LGHNA and YSLEER. The CDR3 is 15 residues long. With V trimmed by 4 bases and J by 4 bases, 8 bases remained unmatched. The chain's CDR3 is CASSRLTGVGTEAFF. The CDR3 DNA reads TGCGCCAGCAGCCGCTTGACAGGGGTTGGCACTGAAGCTTTCTTT.

This clonotype was observed a single time. The chain is built from TRBV7-6 and TRBJ1-2; D not resolved. Trimming pared 5 bases from V and 3 bases from J, leaving 19 bases between. Looked up from germline, CDR1 is SGHVS and CDR2 is FNYEAQ. This CDR3 contains 16 residues. As DNA, the CDR3 is TGTGCCAGCAGCCTAAGACCAACTGGAAGGGACTATGGCTACACCTTC. It encodes CASSLRPTGRDYGYTF.

This clonotype was seen only a few times. V usage is TRBV5-1 and J usage is TRBJ1-3, with D perhaps TRBD1 (5 bases). The germline CDR1 and CDR2 sequences are SGHRS and YFSETQ. The CDR3 has 16 residues. The ends were cut back, 1 base at V and 0 bases at J, with 11 bases in the middle. The CDR3 nucleotides read TGCGCCAGCAGCTTGTCGACAGTTTTCTCTGGAAACACCATATATTTT. The encoded protein is CASSLSTVFSGNTIYF.

This clonotype was observed a handful of times. The chain carries TRBV20-1 and TRBJ1-5, with D unresolved. Trimming pared 1 base from V and 3 bases from J, leaving 7 bases between. Per germline, CDR1 DFQATT and CDR2 SNEGSKA (reference sequence). This CDR3 region has 13 residues. The CDR3 region has the DNA TGCAGTGCTAGAGCACAGCTCAATCAGCCCCAGCATTTT. Translating it yields CSARAQLNQPQHF.

V gene TRBV16 combines with J gene TRBJ1-2; weak D call: TRBD1 (5 bases). Trimming shortened V by 0 bases and J by 4 bases, and 15 bases separated the two germline ends. The CDR3 spans 16 residues. Germline V gives CDR1 KGHSY, CDR2 FQNENV. The CDR3 reads CASSQSISGRIYGYTF. In nucleotides, the CDR3 is TGTGCCAGCAGCCAATCGATTTCAGGGCGGATCTATGGCTACACCTTC.

This clonotype has more than one count but fewer than ten. The genes are TRBV4-2 and TRBJ1-5; 9 bases agree with TRBD1. CDR1 is LGHNA, CDR2 YNFKEQ, per germline. The CDR3 contains 17 residues. V shed 1 base, J shed 7 bases, and the junction held 11 bases outside the gene matches. In DNA form, the CDR3 reads TGTGCCAGCAGCCAAGTTATCGGGACAGGGTTTGGGCAGCCCCAGCATTTT. Amino acids: CASSQVIGTGFGQPQHF.

The chain couples TRBV3-2 to TRBJ2-3; TRBD1, the D gene given by the table, was not confirmed from the DNA. TRBV3-2 is flagged as a pseudogene. CDR3 length equals 17 residues. CDR3 DNA: TGTGCCAGCAGCCACCCCGGTAAGGGGGCCGGGACAGATACGCAGTATTTT. This encodes CASSHPGKGAGTDTQYF.

This clonotype appeared many times. V and J are TRBV12-3 or TRBV12-4 and TRBJ1-1; unclear D gene. CDR3 length: 13 amino acids. V was pared by 2 bases and J by 7 bases, with 11 bases between. The DNA for the CDR3 is TGTGCCAGCAGTTTAAACGGGTTAAGTGAAGCTTTCTTT. Translation gives CASSLNGLSEAFF.